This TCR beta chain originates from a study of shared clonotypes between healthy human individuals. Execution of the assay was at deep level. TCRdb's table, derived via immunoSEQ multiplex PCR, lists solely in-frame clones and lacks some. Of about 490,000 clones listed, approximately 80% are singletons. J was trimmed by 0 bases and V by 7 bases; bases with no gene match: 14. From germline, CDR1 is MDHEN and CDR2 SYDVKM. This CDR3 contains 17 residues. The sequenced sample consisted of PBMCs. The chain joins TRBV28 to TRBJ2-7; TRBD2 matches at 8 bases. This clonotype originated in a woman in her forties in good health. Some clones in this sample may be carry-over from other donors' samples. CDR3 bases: TGTGCCAGCACCAACTTTCGGGGGGGTAGCGGCTCCTACGAGCAGTACTTC. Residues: CASTNFRGGSGSYEQYF.